Listed below are T cell receptor beta chains from one sample, sequenced in a study of cytotoxic CD8 clonotypes in ibrutinib-treated CLL. Data came from immunoSEQ multiplex PCR; TCRdb stores just in-frame clones and leaves some out. The sample lists roughly 160,000 clones; approximately 80% were seen once. Sequenced here: PBMCs, sampled after 12 months of ibrutinib treatment. The receptors here all came from a human donor with chronic lymphocytic leukemia. Both conserved end residues are part of each CDR3. Fields, in order: clone size, V gene, J gene, D gene, CDR3 DNA, CDR3 protein. D genes are given only for firm matches. For some rows the clone size is stated as once, few or many, or as a class when expanded; others skip it.

abundance: .; v_gene: TRBV20-1; j_gene: TRBJ2-7; d_gene: .; CDR3nt: TGCAGTGCTAGAGATCCACAGGGGCAGTACTTC; CDR3aa: CSARDPQGQYF
abundance: few; v_gene: TRBV6-5; j_gene: TRBJ2-3; d_gene: TRBD1; CDR3nt: TGTGCCAGCAGCACGGGCACAGGGGCAGATACGCAGTATTTT; CDR3aa: CASSTGTGADTQYF
abundance: .; v_gene: TRBV4-3; j_gene: TRBJ2-1; d_gene: .; CDR3nt: TGCGCCAGCAGCCAAGGGACTTATTCCTACAATGAGCAGTTCTTC; CDR3aa: CASSQGTYSYNEQFF
abundance: .; v_gene: TRBV6-6; j_gene: TRBJ2-7; d_gene: TRBD2; CDR3nt: TGTGCCAGCAGTTACGGGGGGGTCAGCTCCTACGAGCAGTACTTC; CDR3aa: CASSYGGVSSYEQYF
abundance: .; v_gene: TRBV28; j_gene: TRBJ2-7; d_gene: TRBD2; CDR3nt: TGTGCCAGCACAGGAACTAGCGGGAACTACGAGCAGTACTTC; CDR3aa: CASTGTSGNYEQYF
abundance: .; v_gene: TRBV9; j_gene: TRBJ2-1; d_gene: TRBD2; CDR3nt: TGTGCCAGCAGCGCGAGGGAGGGATCGTACAATGAGCAGTTCTTC; CDR3aa: CASSAREGSYNEQFF
abundance: .; v_gene: TRBV28; j_gene: TRBJ1-2; d_gene: .; CDR3nt: TGTGCCAGCAGTGAGCCAACTGGTGGCTACACCTTC; CDR3aa: CASSEPTGGYTF
abundance: .; v_gene: TRBV4-3; j_gene: TRBJ2-2; d_gene: .; CDR3nt: TGCGCCAGCAGCCAATCTATTAGCGTAGGAAACACCGGGGAGCTGTTTTTT; CDR3aa: CASSQSISVGNTGELFF
abundance: once; v_gene: TRBV10-1; j_gene: TRBJ1-4; d_gene: .; CDR3nt: TGCGCCAGCAGTGAGACAGGTGGAGGGGCAACTAATGAAAAACTGTTTTTT; CDR3aa: CASSETGGGATNEKLFF
abundance: .; v_gene: TRBV5-1; j_gene: TRBJ1-5; d_gene: .; CDR3nt: TGCGCCAGCAGCTTGGCCGAGTCCGAGAGTTCCCCTCAGCATTTT; CDR3aa: CASSLAESESSPQHF
abundance: .; v_gene: TRBV7-7; j_gene: TRBJ2-3; d_gene: .; CDR3nt: TGTGCCAGCAGCCTCATCAGATGGGGTACGCAGTATTTT; CDR3aa: CASSLIRWGTQYF
abundance: few; v_gene: TRBV6-1; j_gene: TRBJ1-1; d_gene: .; CDR3nt: TGTGCCACACTTCTGAACACTGAAGCTTTCTTT; CDR3aa: CATLLNTEAFF
abundance: .; v_gene: TRBV5-8; j_gene: TRBJ1-1; d_gene: .; CDR3nt: TGTGCCAGCAGTCTTATCGGGGGGCTGGACACTGAAGCTTTCTTT; CDR3aa: CASSLIGGLDTEAFF
abundance: .; v_gene: TRBV28; j_gene: TRBJ2-7; d_gene: TRBD1; CDR3nt: TGTGCCAGCAGTTGGGGGGACAGGGCATCGTTAAAGCAGTACTTC; CDR3aa: CASSWGDRASLKQYF
abundance: .; v_gene: TRBV28; j_gene: TRBJ1-3; d_gene: .; CDR3nt: TGTGCCGGCACACGGACCGGGGGAAACACCATATATTTT; CDR3aa: CAGTRTGGNTIYF